The subject of this entry is one T cell receptor beta chain. What it binds is not known. These data are taken from a study of T cell repertoires and HLA-DP antigens. On the study more broadly: In vitro CD4+ alloreactivity was against HeLa-presented HLA-DP. One alloantigen had more than 9 groove amino acid differences from self, the other one.

Method: immunoSEQ multiplex PCR; TCRdb's copy keeps in-frame clones and lacks some. Of around 90,000 clones listed, more than 75% are singletons. The CDR3 totals 14 residues. V lost 1 base to trimming and J lost 1 base, with 8 bases between them. CDR1 is SGHNT, CDR2 YYREEE, per germline (reference sequence). The chain is built from TRBV5-4 and TRBJ2-5, with D maybe TRBD1 (5 bases). The clonotype was recovered from a man in his forties or fifties in good health and CMV-seronegative. The specimen was CD4+ T cells from PBMCs. The DNA for the CDR3 is TGTGCCAGCAGCTTGACGGACACCCAAGAGACCCAGTACTTC. Protein: CASSLTDTQETQYF.